This passage covers 27 T cell receptor beta chains from one sample sequenced in a study of T cell responses to AZD1222 COVID-19 vaccine. The protocol was immunoSEQ multiplex PCR, while the TCRdb copy is restricted to in-frame clones and leaves out a portion. The sample includes 70,000 or so clones, around 87% of them seen just once. The starting material was peripheral blood, obtained on day 0 of AZD1222 vaccination. The receptors were gathered from an adult in good health.

The chain carries TRBV7-9 and TRBJ1-2; 8 bases line up with TRBD1. The CDR3 contains 16 residues. Germline-derived CDR1 and CDR2 are SEHNR and FQNEAQ (reference sequence). V was pared by 1 base and J by 3 bases, with 7 bases of the junction left unmatched. The CDR3 here is CASSLDGQGAYYGYTF. The DNA of the CDR3 is TGTGCCAGCAGCTTAGATGGCCAGGGGGCATACTATGGCTACACCTTC.

The chain joins TRBV5-1 to TRBJ1-2, with D perhaps TRBD1 (6 bases). The CDR3 contains 14 residues. The germline V and J ends were trimmed by 0 bases and 4 bases, with 10 bases remaining between them. CDR1 and CDR2 from the germline V gene are SGHRS and YFSETQ. DNA of the CDR3: TGCGCCAGCAGCTTGGATGGGGGCCTCTATGGCTACACCTTC. Residues: CASSLDGGLYGYTF.

The chain recombines TRBV7-9 with TRBJ1-5; D call uncertain. Trimming shortened V by 5 bases and J by 9 bases, and 11 bases separated the two germline ends. In germline, CDR1 is SEHNR, CDR2 FQNEAQ (reference sequence). This CDR3 has 12 amino acids. CDR3 region: CASSHLEGPQHF. DNA for the CDR3: TGTGCCAGCAGCCACCTCGAGGGGCCCCAGCATTTT.

The chain employs TRBV4-3 and TRBJ1-1; D is possibly TRBD1 (6 bases). There are 13 residues in the CDR3. The germline V gene encodes CDR1 LGHNA and CDR2 YSLEER. V was pared by 1 base and J by 8 bases, with 11 bases between. CDR3 in amino acids: CASSQVPDREAFF. The CDR3 DNA is TGCGCCAGCAGCCAAGTCCCCGACAGGGAAGCTTTCTTT.

The chain uses TRBV7-8 and TRBJ1-5; D is unclear. The CDR3 sequence is 15 residues long. The V gene lost 1 base and the J gene lost 4 bases, with 11 bases spanning the gap. Germline-derived CDR1 and CDR2 are SGHVS and FQNEAQ. The chain's CDR3 is CASSLEWTGNQPQHF. In nucleotides, the CDR3 is TGTGCCAGCAGCTTAGAGTGGACGGGTAATCAGCCCCAGCATTTT.

The chain couples TRBV28 to TRBJ1-5; D not resolved. The CDR3 runs 13 residues. The germline V and J ends were trimmed by 6 bases and 0 bases, with 6 bases remaining between them. Germline V gene lookup returns CDR1 MDHEN and CDR2 SYDVKM. The CDR3 coding sequence is TGTGCCAGCAGGGGCGCTAGCAATCAGCCCCAGCATTTT. This gives the protein CASRGASNQPQHF. Complete variable domain (other parts from reference TRBV28 and TRBJ1-5): DVKVTQSSRYLVKRTGEKVFLECVQDMDHENMFWYRQDPGLGLRLIYFSYDVKMKEKGDIPEGYSVSREKKERFSLILESASTNQTSMYLCASRGASNQPQHFGDGTRLSIL.

The rearrangement links TRBV30 to TRBJ1-2, with D hard to call. This CDR3 comprises 12 residues. The germline gives CDR1 GTSNPN, CDR2 SVGIG (reference sequence). V gave up 3 bases and J gave up 2 bases, with 7 bases separating them. The CDR3 reads CAWSYRNYGYTF. The CDR3 region has the DNA TGTGCCTGGAGCTACAGAAACTATGGCTACACCTTC.

The gene calls are TRBV11-2 and TRBJ2-7; 11 bases fit TRBD2. The CDR3 has 14 amino acids. From germline, CDR1 is SGHAT and CDR2 FQNNGV. The J segment lost 6 bases and the V segment lost 6 bases, leaving 7 bases of the junction unmatched. The CDR3 loop is CASSLSGGAFEQYF. CDR3 sequence (DNA): TGTGCCAGCAGTCTTAGCGGGGGGGCCTTCGAGCAGTACTTC.

V usage is TRBV7-3 and J usage is TRBJ2-1, with 10 bases fitting TRBD1. Germline CDR1 is SGHTA and CDR2 is FQGTGA. CDR3 length equals 15 residues. J was trimmed by 8 bases and V by 4 bases; bases with no gene match: 8. As DNA, the CDR3 is TGTGCCAGCAGCTCGGGACAGGGGATGGTGGATGAGCAGTTCTTC. Translating it yields CASSSGQGMVDEQFF. Drawing the rest from reference TRBV7-3 and TRBJ2-1, the complete variable domain is GAGVSQTPSNKVTEKGKYVELRCDPISGHTALYWYRQSLGQGPEFLIYFQGTGAADDSGLPNDRFFAVRPEGSVSTLKIQRTERGDSAVYLCASSSGQGMVDEQFFGPGTRLTVL.

The chain employs TRBV7-2 and TRBJ1-1; 7 nucleotides line up with TRBD1. From germline, CDR1 is SGHTA and CDR2 FQGNSA. This CDR3 is 15 amino acids long. With V trimmed by 1 base and J by 5 bases, 7 bases remained unmatched. The CDR3 loop reads CASSLEGAGGTEAFF. CDR3 bases: TGTGCCAGCAGCTTAGAAGGGGCAGGGGGTACTGAAGCTTTCTTT.

This chain links TRBV6-5 with TRBJ2-2, with D possibly TRBD2 on 6 matching bases. The ends were cut back, 8 bases at V and 3 bases at J, with 16 bases in the middle. The CDR3 totals 15 residues. Germline CDR1 reads MNHEY; CDR2 reads SVGAGI. The CDR3 region is CASGRRTPDTGELFF. In nucleotides, the CDR3 is TGTGCCAGCGGGAGGCGGACCCCGGACACCGGGGAGCTGTTTTTT.

The V gene is TRBV24-1, the J gene TRBJ2-2; D gene unclear. Germline-derived CDR1 and CDR2 are KGHDR and SFDVKD. The ends were cut back, 1 base at V and 6 bases at J, with 5 bases in the middle. The CDR3 has 13 residues. This CDR3 reads CATSDFSSGELFF. The CDR3 nucleotides are TGTGCCACCAGTGATTTTAGTTCCGGGGAGCTGTTTTTT.

The table lists this clone with a few counts. The chain carries TRBV6-4 and TRBJ2-6; D remains unclear. CDR3 length: 16 residues. Trimming left V 0 bases short and J 0 bases short, with 6 bases between. Germline V gene lookup returns CDR1 MRHNA and CDR2 SNTAGT. CDR3 region: CASSDSGGSGANVLTF. CDR3 coding DNA: TGTGCCAGCAGTGACTCTGGTGGCTCTGGGGCCAACGTCCTGACTTTC.

The CDR3 sequence: CASSLAGSGPTDTQYF. In DNA form, the CDR3 reads TGTGCCAGCAGCTTAGCTGGTAGCGGACCCACAGATACGCAGTATTTT. The gene calls are TRBV7-2 and TRBJ2-3, with D perhaps TRBD2 (6 bases). Germline lookup yields CDR1 SGHTA and CDR2 FQGNSA. Trimming left V 0 bases short and J 2 bases short, with 12 bases between. The CDR3 is 16 residues long.

This rearrangement joins TRBV9 to TRBJ1-2; D unresolved. V dropped 0 bases and J dropped 6 bases, with 15 bases sitting between them. The CDR3 is made up of 15 amino acids. Germline values: CDR1 SGDLS, CDR2 YYNGEE. CDR3 residues: CASSVAGRMWNGYTF. The CDR3 nucleotides are TGTGCCAGCAGCGTAGCTGGGCGGATGTGGAATGGCTACACCTTC.

A single count supports this clone. This rearrangement joins TRBV19 to TRBJ2-3; 10 bases line up with TRBD2. Germline values: CDR1 LNHDA, CDR2 SQIVND (reference sequence). V dropped 3 bases and J dropped 6; count of bases not matched to a gene: 9. The CDR3 runs 16 residues. CDR3 DNA sequence: TGTGCCAGTAGTATCAAAGTAGCGGGGGGTCGGGATACGCAGTATTTT. It specifies CASSIKVAGGRDTQYF. Using reference TRBV19 and TRBJ2-3 for the parts outside the CDR3, the full variable domain is DGGITQSPKYLFRKEGQNVTLSCEQNLNHDAMYWYRQDPGQGLRLIYYSQIVNDFQKGDIAEGYSVSREKKESFPLTVTSAQKNPTAFYLCASSIKVAGGRDTQYFGPGTRLTVL.

The chain uses TRBV9 and TRBJ2-3, with 8 bases identical to TRBD2. CDR3 length equals 15 residues. CDR1 is SGDLS, CDR2 YYNGEE, per germline. Losses at the gene ends were 0 bases for V and 4 bases for J; bases not matched to a gene: 4. CDR3 loop: CASSVAGGLADTQYF. In nucleotides, the CDR3 is TGTGCCAGCAGCGTAGCGGGGGGGCTGGCAGATACGCAGTATTTT. The full variable domain, completed using reference TRBV9 and TRBJ2-3, is DSGVTQTPKHLITATGQRVTLRCSPRSGDLSVYWYQQSLDQGLQFLIQYYNGEERAKGNILERFSAQQFPDLHSELNLSSLELGDSALYFCASSVAGGLADTQYFGPGTRLTVL.

The chain joins TRBV7-8 to TRBJ2-1; D is ambiguous. This CDR3 contains 15 residues. CDR1 is SGHVS and CDR2 is FQNEAQ in the germline V gene. The V and J ends lost 1 base and 9 bases respectively, with 16 bases between them. The CDR3 spells CASSLGRTPIGEQFF. CDR3 nucleotide sequence: TGTGCCAGCAGCTTAGGAAGGACCCCTATCGGTGAGCAGTTCTTC.

The chain couples TRBV7-2 to TRBJ1-4, with 7 bases matching TRBD1. The CDR3 has 14 amino acids. From germline, CDR1 is SGHTA and CDR2 FQGNSA. Unmatched junction bases numbered 4, after V lost 4 bases and J lost 5 bases. CDR3 protein: CASSWGTENEKLFF. In DNA, the CDR3 is TGTGCCAGCAGCTGGGGGACAGAGAATGAAAAACTGTTTTTT.

The chain couples TRBV19 to TRBJ2-3; possible D gene TRBD2, 5 bases. In germline, CDR1 is LNHDA, CDR2 SQIVND (reference sequence). Trimming pared 7 bases from V and 3 bases from J, leaving 11 bases between. The CDR3 covers 13 residues. The CDR3 protein is CASKGPGTDTQYF. In DNA form, the CDR3 reads TGTGCCAGTAAAGGTCCGGGGACAGATACGCAGTATTTT.

The J gene is TRBJ1-2, the V gene TRBV19; 9 nucleotides align to TRBD1. The CDR3 runs to 14 residues. Germline trimming cut 10 bases from V and 4 bases from J; bases unmatched to any gene: 10. Germline loops: CDR1 LNHDA, CDR2 SQIVND (reference sequence). This CDR3 is CATRRGQGRYGYTF. CDR3 DNA: TGTGCCACCCGTAGGGGACAGGGTCGCTATGGCTACACCTTC.

The rearrangement joins TRBV29-1 to TRBJ1-2; D gene unclear. CDR3 length equals 15 residues. V was cut by 5 bases and J by 5 bases, with 21 bases left in between. The germline gives CDR1 SQVTM, CDR2 ANQGSEA. The chain's CDR3 is CSVHEGFLGLYGYTF. DNA for the CDR3: TGCAGCGTTCACGAAGGCTTTCTCGGATTATATGGCTACACCTTC.

V is TRBV6-5 and J is TRBJ1-2; 7 bases agree with TRBD1. The CDR3 loop spans 15 amino acids. The germline V gene encodes CDR1 MNHEY and CDR2 SVGAGI. Trimming cost V 4 bases and J 2 bases; bases outside gene matches: 7. Written as DNA, the CDR3 is TGTGCCAGCAGTTGGACCTTGACAGGGAACTATGGCTACACCTTC. This gives the protein CASSWTLTGNYGYTF.

The chain recombines TRBV3-1 (or the pseudogene TRBV3-2) with TRBJ2-7; possible D gene TRBD2, 5 bases. V dropped 4 bases and J dropped 7 bases, with 20 bases sitting between them. Per the germline V gene, CDR1 is LGHDT and CDR2 is YNNKEL (reference sequence). CDR3 length: 15 residues. The CDR3 sequence: CASSRLRLGRREQYF. CDR3 bases: TGTGCCAGCAGCCGGCTCCGGCTAGGAAGGAGGGAGCAGTACTTC.

The rearrangement uses TRBV5-6 and TRBJ1-1; 9 bases line up with TRBD1. Germline assignment: CDR1 SGHDT and CDR2 YYEEEE. After removal of 4 bases from V and 4 bases from J, the junction contained 2 bases not matched to a gene. This CDR3 spans 13 amino acids. The CDR3, as DNA: TGTGCCAGCAGCCGGACAGGGGTCACTGAAGCTTTCTTT. It specifies CASSRTGVTEAFF.

The chain's CDR3 is CASYRTGPNTEAFF. CDR3 bases: TGTGCCAGCTACAGGACAGGCCCGAACACTGAAGCTTTCTTT. This chain links TRBV18 with TRBJ1-1; 7 bases map to TRBD1. CDR1 is KGHSH, CDR2 LQKENI, per germline. Trimming at V came to 7 bases and at J to 1 base, leaving 6 bases not matched to a gene. This CDR3 is built from 14 residues.

V usage is TRBV4-1 and J usage is TRBJ1-2; 7 bases are shared with TRBD1. Germline V lookup: CDR1 MGHRA, CDR2 YSYEKL. The CDR3 has 15 amino acids. The J segment lost 4 bases and the V segment lost 1 base, leaving 6 bases of the junction unmatched. CDR3 amino acids: CASSQVPQGVYGYTF. The CDR3 DNA sequence: TGCGCCAGCAGCCAAGTCCCGCAGGGGGTCTATGGCTACACCTTC.